Each of the 30 T cell receptor beta chains below was sequenced from the same sample in a study of cytomegalovirus exposure and HLA in healthy donors. PCR employed 60 Vbeta and 13 Jbeta primers. Generated by immunoSEQ multiplex PCR, the TCRdb table keeps only in-frame clones and is missing some. This sample yields about 160,000 clones, of which roughly 71% are seen a single time; about 3% belongs to the top ten. The sample taken for sequencing was PBMCs. These receptors all stem from a woman between 50 and 59 years old in good health and CMV-seropositive.

This chain joins TRBV30 and TRBJ2-3; no definite D call. The CDR3 has 12 residues. The germline V and J ends were trimmed by 2 bases and 0 bases, with 3 bases remaining between them. CDR1 is GTSNPN and CDR2 is SVGIG in the germline V gene (reference sequence). The CDR3 coding sequence is TGTGCCTGGAGTCCAAGCACAGATACGCAGTATTTT. Amino acids: CAWSPSTDTQYF.

This rearrangement joins TRBV19 to TRBJ1-6, with D possibly being TRBD1 (5 bases). CDR3 length equals 14 residues. Germline V CDR1 and CDR2: LNHDA, SQIVND (reference sequence). V lost 3 bases, J lost 10 bases, and 13 bases lay in between. Written as DNA, the CDR3 is TGTGCCAGTAGTATTGCAGGGACTAGCTCACCCCTCCACTTT. This encodes CASSIAGTSSPLHF.

Written as DNA, the CDR3 is TGTGCCAGCTCCTGGGCTAGCTCAGAGCAGTACTTC. Its translation is CASSWASSEQYF. This chain joins TRBV7-2 and TRBJ2-7; D perhaps matches TRBD2 (5 bases). CDR1 and CDR2 from the germline V gene are SGHTA and FQGNSA. The germline V and J ends were trimmed by 8 bases and 7 bases, with 15 bases remaining between them. This CDR3 contains 12 residues.

The chain's CDR3 is CASSGERGAYQETQYF. The CDR3 DNA reads as TGTGCCAGCAGCGGAGAGCGGGGGGCATACCAAGAGACCCAGTACTTC. This chain uses TRBV9 with TRBJ2-5; 9 nucleotides align to TRBD2. The CDR3 consists of 16 residues. V gave up 3 bases and J gave up 0 bases; unmatched junction bases: 6. Germline V gene sequence: CDR1 SGDLS, CDR2 YYNGEE.

The chain joins TRBV5-6 to TRBJ1-2; the D gene is possibly TRBD1 (5 bases). This CDR3 has 14 amino acids. Germline V gene lookup returns CDR1 SGHDT and CDR2 YYEEEE. The V end was cut by 4 bases, the J end by 4 bases, with 14 bases between. CDR3 in amino acids: CASSRGEGGYGYTF. The DNA of the CDR3 is TGTGCCAGCAGCCGGGGGGAGGGCGGCTATGGCTACACCTTC.

The CDR3 loop is CAIRDRAHPEAFF. DNA for the CDR3: TGTGCCATCAGGGACAGGGCCCACCCTGAAGCTTTCTTT. The V call is TRBV10-3, the J call TRBJ1-1, with 8 nucleotides matching TRBD1. V gave up 6 bases and J gave up 6 bases; unmatched junction bases: 6. This CDR3 has 13 residues. Germline CDR1 is ENHRY and CDR2 is SYGVKD.

The gene calls are TRBV19 and TRBJ1-1; D gene unclear. The CDR3 is 13 amino acids. Germline V gives CDR1 LNHDA, CDR2 SQIVND (reference sequence). V shed 5 bases and J shed 5 bases, with 12 bases lying between them. CDR3 DNA sequence: TGTGCCAGTAGTCTGGGCAGCCTAACTGAAGCTTTCTTT. Translated, it gives CASSLGSLTEAFF. Full variable domain (remainder filled in from reference TRBV19 and TRBJ1-1): DGGITQSPKYLFRKEGQNVTLSCEQNLNHDAMYWYRQDPGQGLRLIYYSQIVNDFQKGDIAEGYSVSREKKESFPLTVTSAQKNPTAFYLCASSLGSLTEAFFGQGTRLTVV.

This clone was counted only a few times. This chain joins TRBV7-6 and TRBJ2-5; possible D gene TRBD2, 5 bases. V lost 7 bases and J lost 5, with 20 bases in between. This CDR3 is built from 15 residues. Germline-derived CDR1 and CDR2 are SGHVS and FNYEAQ. CDR3 amino acids: CASKAEDSRGETQYF. The DNA for the CDR3 is TGTGCCAGCAAGGCCGAGGACTCCAGAGGGGAGACCCAGTACTTC.

The rearrangement uses TRBV30 and TRBJ2-7; tentatively, D is TRBD1 (6 bases). The CDR3 covers 12 residues. Germline V gene sequence: CDR1 GTSNPN, CDR2 SVGIG (reference sequence). The V gene lost 1 base and the J gene lost 6 bases, with 10 bases spanning the gap. CDR3 nucleotides: TGTGCCTGGAGTGGCTACAGGGCCGAGCAGTACTTC. It codes for CAWSGYRAEQYF.

The chain recombines TRBV10-1 with TRBJ2-2; D uncertain. Between the trimmed V and J ends, which lost 4 bases and 2 bases, there was a span of 8 bases. Germline V CDR1 and CDR2: WNHNN, SYGVQD (reference sequence). CDR3 length: 14 amino acids. The CDR3 here is CASSATGNTGELFF. In nucleotides, the CDR3 is TGCGCCAGCAGTGCGACTGGTAACACCGGGGAGCTGTTTTTT.

The chain has TRBV5-1 and TRBJ2-7; D is possibly TRBD1 (5 bases). The length of the CDR3 is 15 residues. Germline V gene lookup returns CDR1 SGHRS and CDR2 YFSETQ. Trimming removed 4 bases at V and 2 bases at J, with 16 bases between. This CDR3 is CASSRDQGTPYEQYF. As DNA, the CDR3 is TGCGCCAGCAGCAGGGATCAGGGCACCCCCTACGAGCAGTACTTC.

CDR3 protein: CASNEEGQPQHF. As DNA, the CDR3 is TGTGCCAGCAACGAGGAGGGGCAGCCCCAGCATTTT. The J gene is TRBJ1-5, the V gene TRBV6-5; D perhaps matches TRBD1 (5 bases). The CDR3 has 12 residues. Trimming removed 7 bases at V and 7 bases at J, with 11 bases between. Germline V lookup: CDR1 MNHEY, CDR2 SVGAGI.

This clone was counted between two and nine times. The rearrangement links TRBV29-1 to TRBJ2-5; possibly TRBD2 for D (6 bases). The germline V and J ends were trimmed by 4 bases and 5 bases, with 17 bases remaining between them. The CDR3 totals 14 residues. Germline-derived CDR1 and CDR2 are SQVTM and ANQGSEA. CDR3 residues: CSVVNSGGSETQYF. The CDR3 nucleotides are TGCAGCGTTGTTAATAGCGGAGGGTCGGAGACCCAGTACTTC.

The genes are TRBV5-1 and TRBJ2-5; TRBD2 matches at 8 bases. Germline CDR1 is SGHRS and CDR2 is YFSETQ. The V segment lost 5 bases and the J segment 1 base; nucleotides outside the gene matches: 4. CDR3 length equals 14 residues. The CDR3 loop is CASRPTSGQETQYF. The DNA for the CDR3 is TGCGCCAGCAGACCAACTAGCGGCCAAGAGACCCAGTACTTC.

This clone was picked up a small number of times. The rearrangement joins TRBV5-4 to TRBJ1-1, with D maybe TRBD1 (5 bases). CDR1 is SGHNT and CDR2 is YYREEE in the germline V gene (reference sequence). V was cut by 3 bases and J by 4 bases, with 10 bases left in between. This CDR3 spans 13 amino acids. CDR3 region: CASSSTATTEAFF. DNA for the CDR3: TGTGCCAGCAGCTCGACAGCTACCACTGAAGCTTTCTTT.

This clone appeared a few times. V usage is TRBV5-1 and J usage is TRBJ1-2; TRBD1 matches at 7 bases. The germline V gene has CDR1 SGHRS and CDR2 YFSETQ. The length of the CDR3 is 13 residues. V was clipped by 2 bases and J by 10 bases; unmatched bases: 8. CDR3 bases: TGCGCCAGCAGCTTACAGGGGCGGGAGGACTACACCTTC. This translates into CASSLQGREDYTF.

This clone appeared a single time. V and J are TRBV7-8 and TRBJ1-1; TRBD1 might be the D (5 bases). V was pared by 2 bases and J by 5 bases, with 18 bases between. Germline lookup yields CDR1 SGHVS and CDR2 FQNEAQ. This CDR3 is 16 amino acids long. The DNA of the CDR3 is TGTGCCAGCAGCTTAATTCCGGGTGGGGCGGGGACTGAAGCTTTCTTT. Translating it yields CASSLIPGGAGTEAFF.

This clone has just a few counts. V usage is TRBV15 and J usage is TRBJ1-5; maybe TRBD1 (6 bases). The V gene's germline CDR1 is LNHNV and CDR2 YYDKDF (reference sequence). This CDR3 is 15 amino acids long. Trimming took 5 bases from V and 0 from J, leaving 11 bases between them. The CDR3, as DNA: TGTGCCACCAGCGGTGGACAGTATAGCAATCAGCCCCAGCATTTT. Amino acids: CATSGGQYSNQPQHF.

The chain links TRBV19 to TRBJ1-4; TRBD1 agrees at 10 bases. Germline-derived CDR1 and CDR2 are LNHDA and SQIVND (reference sequence). The CDR3 sequence is 15 residues long. V lost 4 bases and J lost 4; bases outside the gene matches: 3. This CDR3 is CASSSGQGDNEKLFF. The CDR3 bases are TGTGCCAGTAGTAGCGGACAGGGGGATAATGAAAAACTGTTTTTT.

This chain connects TRBV7-9 to TRBJ1-1; D call uncertain. The ends were cut back, 10 bases at V and 0 bases at J, with 15 bases in the middle. Germline CDR1 SEHNR, CDR2 FQNEAQ (reference sequence). The CDR3 totals 14 residues. For the CDR3, the DNA is TGTGCCACGTACAGAGACCGGATGAACACTGAAGCTTTCTTT. It yields the protein CATYRDRMNTEAFF.

The chain joins TRBV7-9 to TRBJ1-1, with 8 nucleotides matching TRBD1. This CDR3 comprises 15 residues. Unmatched junction bases numbered 12, after V lost 5 bases and J lost 7 bases. CDR1 is SEHNR and CDR2 is FQNEAQ in the germline V gene (reference sequence). The CDR3 reads CASSAPDRGGGEAFF. CDR3 sequence (DNA): TGTGCCAGCAGCGCGCCCGACAGGGGAGGGGGTGAAGCTTTCTTT.

V usage is TRBV18 and J usage is TRBJ2-3; tentatively, D is TRBD1 (6 bases). Per the germline V gene, CDR1 is KGHSH and CDR2 is LQKENI. V was shortened by 3 bases and J by 3 bases, with 13 bases between the two germline ends. CDR3 length: 15 amino acids. The CDR3 region has the DNA TGTGCCAGCTCACCCGGACAGTGGGGAACAGATACGCAGTATTTT. Translation gives CASSPGQWGTDTQYF. Full variable domain (outside the CDR3, taken from reference TRBV18 and TRBJ2-3): NAGVMQNPRHLVRRRGQEARLRCSPMKGHSHVYWYRQLPEEGLKFMVYLQKENIIDESGMPKERFSAEFPKEGPSILRIQQVVRGDSAAYFCASSPGQWGTDTQYFGPGTRLTVL.

The V and J genes are TRBV5-1 and TRBJ2-3; TRBD2 might be the D (6 bases). The germline CDR1 and CDR2 sequences are SGHRS and YFSETQ. The CDR3 is made up of 14 amino acids. V was clipped by 1 base and J by 1 base, with 7 bases between them. CDR3 amino acids: CASSLSSGTDTQYF. The CDR3 nucleotides are TGCGCCAGCAGCTTGTCTAGCGGCACAGATACGCAGTATTTT.

The table lists this clone with a few counts. The chain recombines TRBV20-1 with TRBJ1-1; D remains unclear. The CDR3 extends over 11 amino acids. CDR1 is DFQATT, CDR2 SNEGSKA, per germline (reference sequence). Trimming removed 0 bases at V and 8 bases at J, with 7 bases between. The CDR3 here is CSAREREEAFF. Written as DNA, the CDR3 is TGCAGTGCTAGAGAACGGGAAGAAGCTTTCTTT.

V usage is TRBV5-1 and J usage is TRBJ2-6; D is ambiguous. V lost 5 bases to trimming and J lost 2 bases, with 8 bases between them. The CDR3 runs to 14 residues. Germline V gene lookup returns CDR1 SGHRS and CDR2 YFSETQ. The CDR3 protein is CASSYGAGANVLTF. CDR3 nucleotides: TGCGCCAGCAGTTACGGTGCTGGGGCCAACGTCCTGACTTTC.

The chain uses TRBV25-1 and TRBJ2-3; 9 bases agree with TRBD2. The germline V gene has CDR1 MGHDK and CDR2 SYGVNS. V was clipped by 1 base and J by 6 bases; unmatched bases: 5. The CDR3 is 15 amino acids. The CDR3 loop is CASSEWRGGPDTQYF. The CDR3, as DNA: TGTGCCAGCAGTGAATGGCGGGGGGGCCCCGATACGCAGTATTTT.

J is TRBJ2-2 and V is TRBV29-1, with D perhaps TRBD2 (7 bases). The germline V gene has CDR1 SQVTM and CDR2 ANQGSEA. CDR3 length equals 14 residues. V dropped 7 bases and J dropped 4 bases, with 16 bases sitting between them. This chain's CDR3 is CSALGGPSTGELFF. CDR3 coding DNA: TGCAGCGCCTTGGGGGGGCCGAGCACCGGGGAGCTGTTTTTT.

The chain recombines TRBV5-1 with TRBJ1-1, with TRBD1 as a possible D gene (6 bases). The CDR3 consists of 15 residues. V dropped 3 bases and J dropped 2 bases, with 14 bases sitting between them. Germline values: CDR1 SGHRS, CDR2 YFSETQ. CDR3 region: CASSWRQEKNTEAFF. The CDR3 region has the DNA TGCGCCAGCAGCTGGAGACAGGAGAAAAACACTGAAGCTTTCTTT.

This clone came up once. V and J are TRBV7-8 and TRBJ2-5, with D unclear. The CDR3 consists of 14 residues. Trimming took off 1 base at V and 5 bases at J, with 11 bases between the two ends. Germline V gene data show CDR1 as SGHVS and CDR2 as FQNEAQ. As DNA, the CDR3 is TGTGCCAGCAGCTTAGACGCGTTTGTTGAGACCCAGTACTTC. This gives the protein CASSLDAFVETQYF.

The sample holds a few counts of this clone. The genes are TRBV5-5 and TRBJ2-2; the D is unclear. This CDR3 is built from 14 residues. The germline V gene encodes CDR1 SGHKS and CDR2 YYEKEE (reference sequence). V dropped 2 bases and J dropped 0 bases, with 5 bases sitting between them. The CDR3, as DNA: TGTGCCAGCAGCTTCAGCGCGAACACCGGGGAGCTGTTTTTT. This encodes CASSFSANTGELFF.